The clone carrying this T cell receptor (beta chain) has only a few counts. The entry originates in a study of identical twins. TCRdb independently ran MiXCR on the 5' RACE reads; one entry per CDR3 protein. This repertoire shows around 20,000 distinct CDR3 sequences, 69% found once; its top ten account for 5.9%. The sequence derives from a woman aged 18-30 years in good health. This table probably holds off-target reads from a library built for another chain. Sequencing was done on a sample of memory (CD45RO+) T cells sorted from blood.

The CDR3 sequence: CASSPPGAQETQYF. CDR3 DNA: TGTGCCAGCAGCCCGCCGGGGGCTCAAGAGACCCAGTACTTC. The chain recombines TRBV6-1 with TRBJ2-5; the D gene could be TRBD1 or TRBD2 (6 bases each). This CDR3 is built from 14 residues. Trimming left V 6 bases short and J 2 bases short, with 13 bases between. Germline CDR1 and CDR2: MNHNS and SASEGT.